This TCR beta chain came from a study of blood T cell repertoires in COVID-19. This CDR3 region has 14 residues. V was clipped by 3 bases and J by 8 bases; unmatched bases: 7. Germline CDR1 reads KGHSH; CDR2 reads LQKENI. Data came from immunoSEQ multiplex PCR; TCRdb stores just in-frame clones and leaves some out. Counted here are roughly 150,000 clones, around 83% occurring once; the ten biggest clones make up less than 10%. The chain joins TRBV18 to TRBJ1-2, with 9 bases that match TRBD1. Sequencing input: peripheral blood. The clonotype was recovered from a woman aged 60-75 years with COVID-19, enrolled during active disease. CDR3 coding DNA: TGTGCCAGCTCACCGGGACAGGGAAGTCGGGGCTACACCTTC. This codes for CASSPGQGSRGYTF.